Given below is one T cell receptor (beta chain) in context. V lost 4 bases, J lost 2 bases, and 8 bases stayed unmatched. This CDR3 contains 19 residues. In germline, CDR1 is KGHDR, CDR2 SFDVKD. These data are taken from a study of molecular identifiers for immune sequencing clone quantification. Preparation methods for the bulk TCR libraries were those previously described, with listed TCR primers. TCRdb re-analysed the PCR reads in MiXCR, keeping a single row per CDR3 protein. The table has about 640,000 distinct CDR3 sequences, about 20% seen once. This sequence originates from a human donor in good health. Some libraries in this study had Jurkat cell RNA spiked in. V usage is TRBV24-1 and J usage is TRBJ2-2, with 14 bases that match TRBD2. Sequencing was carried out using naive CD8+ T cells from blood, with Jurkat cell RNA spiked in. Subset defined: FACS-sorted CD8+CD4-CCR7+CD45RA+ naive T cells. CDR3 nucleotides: TGTGCCACCAGTGAGTCGACTAGCGGGAGGGCCCCAAACACCGGGGAGCTGTTTTTT. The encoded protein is CATSESTSGRAPNTGELFF.